Listed below are T cell receptor beta chains from one sample, sequenced in a study of cytomegalovirus exposure and HLA in healthy donors. Sequenced by immunoSEQ multiplex PCR; TCRdb stores in-frame clones only, minus some. This sample has under 150,000 clones, with just over 70% found just once. Sequencing was done on a sample of PBMCs. These receptors all come from a woman aged 60-75 years in good health and CMV-seropositive. Both conserved end residues are trimmed from each CDR3.

cdr3_aa: ASSLGTGARQPQH; j_call: TRBJ1-5; v_call: TRBV7-2
cdr3_aa: SSSLGEAKQF; j_call: TRBJ2-1; v_call: TRBV7-9
cdr3_aa: ASSAFRGLAKNIQY; j_call: TRBJ2-4; v_call: TRBV27
cdr3_aa: ASSGDPDSYNQPQH; j_call: TRBJ1-5; v_call: TRBV6-1
cdr3_aa: ASRKTSGYEQY; j_call: TRBJ2-7; v_call: TRBV19
cdr3_aa: ASSEKAGVSAQF; j_call: TRBJ2-1; v_call: TRBV2
cdr3_aa: ASSAGQALYNEQF; j_call: TRBJ2-1; v_call: TRBV6-1
cdr3_aa: ASSILAGGHEQY; j_call: TRBJ2-7; v_call: TRBV6-1
cdr3_aa: ASSLALQGSYEQY; j_call: TRBJ2-7; v_call: TRBV7-8
cdr3_aa: ASSLDFPSGGLNEQF; j_call: TRBJ2-1; v_call: TRBV5-1